These 32 T cell receptor beta chains share one sample of origin, sequenced in a study of tumor-infiltrating lymphocytes in primary liver carcinoma. Joint extraction of RNA and DNA used roughly 19-31 mg of bulk tissue that was unsorted. The researchers produced TCR beta cDNA from roughly 500 ng total RNA with a constant-region primer. Slightly modified ARM-PCR served as the procedure for the TCR beta libraries. These libraries came from three rounds of nested multiplex PCR. TRBV1-TRBV30 forward primers and a C-beta reverse primer were used in the first two PCR rounds, which each ran for about 10 cycles. TCRdb analysed the multiplex PCR reads with MiXCR anew, one entry per CDR3 protein. The sample has tens of thousands of distinct CDR3 sequences; approximately 78% are singletons. Sequencing was done on a sample of liver tumor tissue from sampling region 3. The subset here: tumor region T3, left-lateral pole. All receptors derive from a man aged 35 to 55 with primary liver carcinoma and hepatitis B virus infection.

Comments on this clonotype: An end of the junction differs from the germline gene, which may be a read error. The chain recombines TRBV10-2 with TRBJ1-2, with D hard to call. This CDR3 is built from 14 residues. The V gene's germline CDR1 is WSHSY and CDR2 SAAADI. The CDR3 region has the DNA TGCGCCAGCAGTGAGTCGAGCAGAAACTTTGGCTACACCTTC. It codes for CASSESSRNFGYTF.

Concerning this clonotype: The junction departs from germline at one end; a sequencing error may be responsible. The chain employs TRBV7-9 and TRBJ2-2; D is ambiguous. The length of the CDR3 is 13 residues. Per germline, CDR1 SEHNR and CDR2 FQNEAQ (reference sequence). DNA for the CDR3: TGTGCCAGCACCTCCGAGATCACCTGGGAGCTGTTTTTT. Its protein is CASTSEITWELFF.

This clonotype was detected ten times or more. The germline gene is not matched at one end of the junction; a read error may be the cause. This sequence joins TRBV5-6 and TRBJ2-6, with TRBD1 matching over 9 bases. CDR1 and CDR2 from the germline V gene are SGHDT and YYEEEE. This CDR3 has 18 residues. CDR3 sequence reads: CASSLPGTGRTGANVLAF. CDR3 sequence (DNA): TGTGCCAGCAGCCTACCTGGGACAGGGAGAACTGGGGCCAACGTCCTGGCTTTC.

This clonotype was recorded only once. Compared with germline, one end of the junction differs, possibly owing to a read error. V usage is TRBV4-3 and J usage is TRBJ2-7; D unclear. Germline CDR1 and CDR2: LGHNA and YSLEER. This CDR3 has 16 residues. In DNA form, the CDR3 reads TGCGCCAGCAGCCAAGGTTTGGGCAAGACACCCTACGAGCAGCACTTC. This sequence encodes CASSQGLGKTPYEQHF.

This clonotype was seen repeatedly, ten times or more. This chain links TRBV5-1 with TRBJ2-1; 10 bases fit TRBD2. V was clipped by 0 bases and J by 7 bases; unmatched bases: 4. The CDR3 is made up of 15 amino acids. Germline assignment: CDR1 SGHRS and CDR2 YFSETQ. This chain's CDR3 is CASSLAIAGGNEQFF. The CDR3 DNA reads as TGCGCCAGCAGCTTGGCCATAGCGGGAGGTAATGAGCAGTTCTTC.

This clonotype was counted a single time. The genes are TRBV6-5 and TRBJ2-1; weak D call: TRBD2 (5 bases). The germline CDR1 and CDR2 sequences are MNHEY and SVGAGI. The germline V and J ends were trimmed by 4 bases and 1 base, with 11 bases remaining between them. The CDR3 runs to 15 residues. The CDR3 DNA reads as TGTGCCAGCAGTTTCCAGACGGGGTCCTACAATGAGCAGTTCTTC. Translated: CASSFQTGSYNEQFF.

The rearrangement uses TRBV6-2 or TRBV6-3 and TRBJ2-1; D may be TRBD2 (6 bases). This CDR3 contains 17 residues. The germline V gene encodes CDR1 MNHEY and CDR2 SVGEGT. Trimming removed 7 bases from V and 7 bases from J, with 26 bases in between. The chain's CDR3 is CASTGVQEGLRGNEQFF. The CDR3, as DNA: TGTGCCAGCACGGGTGTGCAGGAGGGCTTAAGGGGAAATGAGCAGTTCTTC.

This chain uses TRBV11-1 with TRBJ2-1; the match to TRBD1 covers 8 bases. This CDR3 comprises 14 residues. Germline V gene sequence: CDR1 SGHAT, CDR2 FQDESV (reference sequence). CDR3 nucleotides: TGTACCTGCAACATCGACAGGGGTTACAATGAGCAGTTCTTC. It translates to CTCNIDRGYNEQFF.

In the case of this clonotype: The conserved phenylalanine or tryptophan is not found at the CDR3 terminus, so this likely reflects a read error. The gene calls are TRBV6-6 and TRBJ2-3; TRBD2 matches 13 bases. The CDR3 runs to 17 residues. Looked up from germline, CDR1 is MNHNY and CDR2 is SVGAGI (reference sequence). V was pared by 6 bases and J by 3 bases, with 9 bases of the junction left unmatched. The CDR3 sequence is CASRLPTSGRRTDTQYI. The CDR3 bases are TGTGCCAGCAGGCTCCCGACTAGCGGGAGGAGAACAGATACGCAGTATATT.

Notes on this clonotype: At one of its ends the junction is not consistent with the germline gene, which may arise from a read error. The chain links TRBV5-1 to TRBJ1-1; tentatively, D is TRBD1 (5 bases). The germline gives CDR1 SGHRS, CDR2 YFSETQ. The CDR3 totals 16 residues. For the CDR3, the DNA is TGCGCCAGCAGCTTGATGGCGAGGGGTTTAGAGACTGGAGCTTTCTTT. Its translation is CASSLMARGLETGAFF.

Details on this clonotype: An end of the junction does not agree with germline; a read error may underlie this. The CDR3 loop reads CTSSEKTSGTLYQETQFF. The CDR3 region has the DNA TGTACCAGCAGTGAAAAAACTAGCGGGACCCTGTACCAAGAGACCCAGTTCTTC. The chain is built from TRBV6-1 and TRBJ2-5; TRBD2 agrees at 10 bases. The DNA end is more similar to TRBJ2-1, so the J call may be wrong. CDR1 and CDR2 from the germline V gene are MNHNS and SASEGT. The CDR3 consists of 18 residues.

The chain links TRBV10-3 to TRBJ1-5; D not certain. The germline gives CDR1 ENHRY, CDR2 SYGVKD. Trimming cost V 3 bases and J 5 bases, with 11 bases left between them. The CDR3 has 14 residues. CDR3 coding DNA: TGTGCCATCAGTGAATCTAGGCAGGATCAGCCCCAGCATTTT. Translation gives CAISESRQDQPQHF.

A note on this clonotype: Its ends do not fully match the called genes, so a read error is possible. V gene TRBV11-2 combines with J gene TRBJ2-2; tentative D call: TRBD2 (6 bases). This CDR3 region has 17 residues. CDR1 and CDR2 from the germline V gene are SGHAT and FQNNGV. The CDR3 DNA follows: TGTACCTGCAGCTTAGCATTAGGAGGGGCGAATACCGGGGAGCGGTTTTTT. This gives the protein CTCSLALGGANTGERFF. Filled out from reference TRBV11-2 and TRBJ2-2, the complete variable domain reads EAGVAQSPRYKIIEKRQSVAFWCNPISGHATLYWYQQILGQGPKLLIQFQNNGVVDDSQLPKDRFSAERLKGVDSTLKIQPAKLEDSAVYLCTCSLALGGANTGERFFGEGSRLTVL.

The chain links TRBV11-1 to TRBJ2-2, with 11 bases matching TRBD2. V lost 5 bases and J lost 11; bases outside the gene matches: 10. CDR3 length: 15 amino acids. Germline values: CDR1 SGHAT, CDR2 FQDESV (reference sequence). The CDR3 is CASSTLAGAPLELFF. The CDR3 region has the DNA TGTGCCAGCAGCACACTAGCGGGAGCCCCCCTCGAGCTGTTTTTT.

With respect to this clonotype: At one end, the junction sequence differs from germline, possibly due to a read error. The V gene is TRBV20-1, the J gene TRBJ2-1; 8 bases fit TRBD1. The germline CDR1 and CDR2 sequences are DFQATT and SNEGSKA (reference sequence). The CDR3 runs 20 residues. The CDR3 nucleotides are TGCAGTGCTAGGCCCCATGGGACAGGTATACTAGTGGGAGTTAGCAATGAGGAGTTCTTC. It yields the protein CSARPHGTGILVGVSNEEFF.

This clonotype was seen ten or more times. V gene TRBV5-4 combines with J gene TRBJ2-2; D may be TRBD2 (6 bases). The germline V gene has CDR1 SGHNT and CDR2 YYREEE (reference sequence). The V end lost 4 bases, the J end lost 4 bases, and 14 bases lay between the germline ends. The CDR3 spans 15 residues. CDR3: CASSPFSGGTGELFF. CDR3 nucleotides: TGTGCCAGCAGCCCTTTTAGCGGAGGCACCGGGGAGCTGTTTTTT.

The CDR3 coding sequence is TGTGCCAGCAGCTTAGAGGCGACCGTGTCCTACGAGCAGTACTTC. Translation gives CASSLEATVSYEQYF. V and J are TRBV11-1 and TRBJ2-7; D is unresolved. V lost 1 base, J lost 1 base, and 11 bases lay in between. This CDR3 region has 15 residues. Germline V gene lookup returns CDR1 SGHAT and CDR2 FQDESV (reference sequence).

Remarks on this clonotype: Since the CDR3 does not end with the conserved phenylalanine or tryptophan, this likely comes from a read error. Because the CDR3's place on the DNA is in doubt, the DNA is left out and the CDR3 is given as listed by TCRdb. The chain is built from TRBV9 and TRBJ1-5. With termini counted, the CDR3 has 12 amino acids. The V gene's germline CDR1 is SGDLS and CDR2 YYNGEE. CDR3 amino acids: CASSPRNQPQRL.

This clonotype was detected ten times or more. V and J are TRBV28 and TRBJ2-3; D is unclear. Germline V CDR1 and CDR2: MDHEN, SYDVKM. V lost 3 bases to trimming and J lost 3 bases, with 13 bases between them. This CDR3 is 15 amino acids long. CDR3 in amino acids: CASSLPTELTDTQYF. DNA of the CDR3: TGTGCCAGCAGTTTGCCGACGGAGTTAACAGATACGCAGTATTTT.

Comments on this clonotype: The CDR3 end shows no conserved phenylalanine or tryptophan, and so a read error is likely. V is TRBV6-1 and J is TRBJ2-3; D possibly matches TRBD1 or TRBD2 (5 bases each). Germline lookup yields CDR1 MNHNS and CDR2 SASEGT. The CDR3 has 12 residues. This CDR3 reads CVVGELTDTQYS. The CDR3 coding sequence is TGTGTCGTAGGGGAGCTCACAGATACGCAGTATTCT.

This clonotype was seen just once. Relative to the germline gene, one junction end is altered; a read error may explain this. This sequence joins TRBV28 and TRBJ2-7; the match to TRBD2 covers 9 bases. Germline assignment: CDR1 MDHEN and CDR2 SYDVKM. The CDR3 totals 14 residues. The CDR3 here is CASSPLAGIYVQYF. The CDR3 nucleotides are TGTGCCAGCAGTCCGCTAGCGGGGATATACGTGCAGTACTTC.

This clonotype was seen just once. The conserved phenylalanine or tryptophan normally closing the CDR3 is absent here, so this likely arose from a read error. The CDR3 bases are TGCGCCCGCAGCAAACGGACAGGGAACGTGAACACTGAAGCTTTCCTT. The encoded protein is CARSKRTGNVNTEAFL. The V and J genes are TRBV5-1 and TRBJ1-1; TRBD1 matches at 8 bases. Germline CDR1 reads SGHRS; CDR2 reads YFSETQ. The CDR3 covers 16 residues.

Remarks on this clonotype: The junction does not match germline at one end; this may be a read error. The V call is TRBV25-1, the J call TRBJ2-4, with TRBD2 as a possible D gene (6 bases). The CDR3 has 14 residues. Germline CDR1 MGHDK, CDR2 SYGVNS. The CDR3 bases are TGTGTCAGCAGTGTGGGGCGCGGGGAAAACATTCTGTACTTC. This codes for CVSSVGRGENILYF.

To note about this clonotype: A read error may account for a junction end that differs from germline. The chain has TRBV10-3 and TRBJ2-1; 7 bases match TRBD2. Per germline, CDR1 ENHRY and CDR2 SYGVKD. The CDR3 is 13 amino acids. CDR3 loop: CAIGERDDWEHFF. The CDR3 region has the DNA TGTGCCATCGGTGAGCGGGACGACTGGGAGCACTTCTTC.

This clonotype was recorded many times. This rearrangement joins TRBV25-1 to TRBJ1-1, with TRBD1 as a possible D gene (5 bases). Germline V gene lookup returns CDR1 MGHDK and CDR2 SYGVNS. Trimming shortened V by 6 bases and J by 1 base, and 9 bases separated the two germline ends. The CDR3 sequence is 13 residues long. The CDR3 sequence is CASRGPSNTEAFF. The CDR3 nucleotides are TGTGCCAGCAGGGGACCCTCGAACACTGAAGCTTTCTTT.

As for this clonotype: A junction end diverges from the germline sequence, so it may reflect a read error. The chain joins TRBV6-5 to TRBJ2-1; D call uncertain. Germline V CDR1 and CDR2: MNHEY, SVGAGI. The CDR3 consists of 15 residues. The CDR3 region is CVSSYGSNSNNEQFF. CDR3 DNA sequence: TGTGTCAGCAGTTACGGAAGCAACTCTAACAATGAGCAGTTTTTC.

The V call is TRBV4-2, the J call TRBJ2-2; D gene uncertain. V lost 3 bases and J 9 bases, leaving 26 bases between the germline ends. Germline lookup yields CDR1 LGHNA and CDR2 YNFKEQ. The CDR3 is made up of 18 amino acids. Written as DNA, the CDR3 is TGTGCCAGCAGCCAGCAGCGATTTAGTCAGATGAACATCCGGGAGCTGTTTTTT. Translation: CASSQQRFSQMNIRELFF.

In the case of this clonotype: The germline gene is not matched at one end of the junction; a read error may be the cause. The CDR3 sequence: CASSSPLAGVSYSERFF. In DNA, the CDR3 is TGCGCCAGCAGCAGCCCTCTAGCGGGAGTCTCCTACAGTGAGCGGTTCTTC. V and J are TRBV5-1 and TRBJ2-1, with 10 bases that match TRBD2. Germline loops: CDR1 SGHRS, CDR2 YFSETQ. The CDR3 spans 17 residues.

V is TRBV5-1 and J is TRBJ1-5; a possible D gene is TRBD1 (6 bases). The V gene lost 4 bases and the J gene lost 5 bases, with 16 bases spanning the gap. Germline lookup yields CDR1 SGHRS and CDR2 YFSETQ. This CDR3 region has 15 residues. DNA of the CDR3: TGCGCCAGCAGCCTAGGACACAGGGAGGATCAGCCCCAGCATTTT. It is translated as CASSLGHREDQPQHF.

This chain joins TRBV7-3 and TRBJ2-7, with TRBD1 matching 9 bases. J gave up 5 bases and V 6 bases, and 11 bases lay outside the gene matches. The CDR3 is made up of 15 amino acids. CDR1 and CDR2 (germline): SGHTA, FQGTGA. The CDR3 loop is CASSLGTGSMNEQYF. The CDR3 DNA follows: TGTGCCAGCAGTTTAGGGACAGGGTCGATGAACGAGCAGTACTTC.

This clonotype occurred a few times. This chain connects TRBV11-3 to TRBJ2-2; D call uncertain. CDR1 SGHNT and CDR2 YENEEA come from the germline V gene. The CDR3 covers 15 residues. The V gene lost 9 bases and the J gene lost 14 bases, with 28 bases spanning the gap. CDR3 bases: TGTGCCAGGTGGCACCTTAAACCTATCACCGGAGACCTGTTTTTT. It yields the protein CARWHLKPITGDLFF.

As concerns this clonotype: One end of the junction varies from germline; a read error may be responsible. The chain carries TRBV10-2 and TRBJ1-5; D uncertain. The CDR3 sequence is 15 residues long. Looked up from germline, CDR1 is WSHSY and CDR2 is SAAADI. CDR3 nucleotides: TGCGCCAGCAGTGACCGGCCCTATAGCAATCAGTCCCAGCATTTT. Protein product: CASSDRPYSNQSQHF.